Listed below are T cell receptor beta chains from one sample, sequenced in a study of T cell changes during pregnancy in multiple sclerosis. Here immunoSEQ multiplex PCR was the method, and the copy in TCRdb shows in-frame clones only, minus some. The sample carries about 63,000 clones, 93% recorded once. The sequences come from CD8+ T cells from peripheral blood mononuclear cells, collected in the second trimester of pregnancy. These receptors were obtained from a female donor with multiple sclerosis, enrolled in a pregnancy study. Each CDR3 is given with its conserved first and last residue. Each record gives: D gene, V gene, clone size, J gene, CDR3 DNA, CDR3 protein. The D gene is left open where the match is weak. Clone size is given for some rows only: seen once, a few or many times, or a class if the clone is expanded.

-,TRBV19,-,TRBJ1-4,TGTGCCAGTAGTCTGGCCAGGTGGCAGGGAGGAGAAAAACTGTTTTTT,CASSLARWQGGEKLFF
-,TRBV7-9,-,TRBJ2-7,TGTGCCAGCAGCCTTGGGGTAGCGGAACCCTACGAGCAGTACTTC,CASSLGVAEPYEQYF
-,TRBV7-2,-,TRBJ2-1,TGTGCCAGCAGCTTGGGAGGTGGTGTGTATGAGCAGTTCTTC,CASSLGGGVYEQFF
-,TRBV7-8,once,TRBJ2-7,TGTGCCAGCAGCTTAGGAAACAGGGCTCCCGTTACCGAGCAGTACTTC,CASSLGNRAPVTEQYF
TRBD2,TRBV19,-,TRBJ2-2,TGTGCCAGTAGTAAGGGGCTAGCGGTCTACACCGGGGAGCTGTTTTTT,CASSKGLAVYTGELFF
-,TRBV5-6,-,TRBJ2-1,TGTGCCAGCAGCTACCTTAGCGCGTACAATGAGCAGTTCTTC,CASSYLSAYNEQFF
-,TRBV28,-,TRBJ1-2,TGTGCCAGCAGTTTAAGGGGCCCTGGCTATGGCTACACCTTC,CASSLRGPGYGYTF
TRBD1,TRBV30,once,TRBJ2-2,TGTGCCTATTTAAGGACAGGGGGTGATAACGGGGAGCTGTTTTTT,CAYLRTGGDNGELFF
TRBD1,TRBV28,-,TRBJ2-3,TGTGCCAGCAGCACCTGGGGACAGGATGGGACAGATACGCAGTATTTT,CASSTWGQDGTDTQYF
-,TRBV7-2,-,TRBJ2-7,TGTGCCAGCAGCCCAGGGTTCTACGAGCAGTACTTC,CASSPGFYEQYF
TRBD1,TRBV29-1,-,TRBJ2-5,TGCAGCGTTGAAGTTCCGGGACAGGGGGAGACCCAGTACTTC,CSVEVPGQGETQYF
-,TRBV13,-,TRBJ1-1,TGTGCCACCAATCAGTGGGGGGGTGGAACTGAAGCTTTCTTT,CATNQWGGGTEAFF
-,TRBV28,-,TRBJ1-5,TGTGCCAGCAGCTCCACCGGGACAAGCTCGGAGAGAGGCAATCAGCCCCAGCATTTT,CASSSTGTSSERGNQPQHF
TRBD2,TRBV7-9,-,TRBJ2-1,TGTGCCAGCAGCCCTTTAGCGGGAGGGCCGGATGAGCAGTTCTTC,CASSPLAGGPDEQFF
TRBD2,TRBV29-1,once,TRBJ2-7,TGCAGCGTTCTAGCGGCCTCCTACGAGCAGTACTTC,CSVLAASYEQYF
TRBD2,TRBV11-2,once,TRBJ2-7,TGTGCCAGCAGCTTTTTGGGGGGGGAACGGGTATACGAGCAGTACTTC,CASSFLGGERVYEQYF
TRBD2,TRBV28,-,TRBJ2-7,TGTGCCAGCAGCTGGGGGGCGGGAGGGCTTTATGACGAGCAGTACTTC,CASSWGAGGLYDEQYF
-,TRBV28,-,TRBJ2-5,TGTGCCAGCAGCCCACAAAACCAAGAGACCCAGTACTTC,CASSPQNQETQYF
-,TRBV5-1,-,TRBJ2-1,TGCGCCAGCAGCTTGGCCGCTAGCACCGATGAGCAGTTCTTC,CASSLAASTDEQFF
-,TRBV4-1,-,TRBJ1-3,TGCGCCAGCAGTCTAGTTCGGGGAGACTCTGGAAACACCATATATTTT,CASSLVRGDSGNTIYF
-,TRBV2,-,TRBJ2-7,TGTGCCAGCAGTGAGGTCGGGGGTGACGAGCAGTACTTC,CASSEVGGDEQYF
TRBD2,TRBV5-5,few,TRBJ2-5,TGTGCCAGCAGCTGGGGACTAGCGGGAGTCGCTGAGACCCAGTACTTC,CASSWGLAGVAETQYF
TRBD2,TRBV7-3,-,TRBJ2-1,TGTGCCAGCAGCCCTACCTCACTAGCGGGAGACTACAATGAGCAGTTCTTC,CASSPTSLAGDYNEQFF
-,TRBV10-3,once,TRBJ1-1,TGTGCCATCAGTGGGAGGCTCGACACTGAAGCTTTCTTT,CAISGRLDTEAFF
TRBD2,TRBV5-1,-,TRBJ2-7,TGCGCCAGCAGCCTGCGACTAGCGGGAGGGCCGGACGAGCAGTACTTC,CASSLRLAGGPDEQYF
-,TRBV4-3,-,TRBJ1-5,TGCGCCAGCAGCCAAGACCCGTACAGAAGGAGCAATCAGCCCCAGCATTTT,CASSQDPYRRSNQPQHF
TRBD1,TRBV11-2,-,TRBJ2-7,TGTGCCAGCAGTAGGACAGGCTACGAGCAGTACTTC,CASSRTGYEQYF
TRBD2,TRBV6-5,-,TRBJ2-1,TGTGCCAGCAGTACTAGCGGGAGCTACAATGAGCAGTTCTTC,CASSTSGSYNEQFF
TRBD2,TRBV6-5,-,TRBJ2-1,TGTGCCAGCAGACGGACTAGCGGCAATGAGCAGTTCTTC,CASRRTSGNEQFF
-,TRBV19,-,TRBJ2-7,TGTGCCAGTAAATACCAGGGCGATTCCTACGAGCAGTACTTC,CASKYQGDSYEQYF
TRBD1,TRBV19,-,TRBJ2-1,TGTGCCAGTATATCGGACAGGGGCGATGAGCAGTTCTTC,CASISDRGDEQFF
-,TRBV27,-,TRBJ2-7,TGTGCCAGCAGTTTTGCCGGTTCCTACGAGCAGTACTTC,CASSFAGSYEQYF
TRBD1,TRBV7-6,-,TRBJ2-2,TGTGCCAGCAGCTCCGGACAGGGGGCCTATGGCACCGGGGAGCTGTTTTTT,CASSSGQGAYGTGELFF
-,TRBV6-1,-,TRBJ1-2,TGTGCCACACTGCTCCAGGGAATCTATGGCTACACCTTC,CATLLQGIYGYTF
-,TRBV6-6,-,TRBJ2-5,TGTGCCAGCCATGACCGGGGTGACGAGACCCAGTACTTC,CASHDRGDETQYF
-,TRBV21-1,-,TRBJ2-5,TGTGCCAGCAGGAGGGGGGTGGGACTAGCGGGATCAGAGACCCAGTACTTC,CASRRGVGLAGSETQYF
-,TRBV30,-,TRBJ2-3,TGTGCCTGGAGTGGGCAGGGCGGGGCAGATACGCAGTATTTT,CAWSGQGGADTQYF
TRBD1,TRBV18,-,TRBJ1-4,TGTGCCAGCTCACCACTGAACAGGGGGCAAGGTGAAAAACTGTTTTTT,CASSPLNRGQGEKLFF
TRBD1,TRBV10-2,-,TRBJ1-1,TGCGCCGCAACAGGGGGCGCGACTGAAGCTTTCTTT,CAATGGATEAFF
-,TRBV6-6,once,TRBJ2-1,TGTGCCAGCAGTTACTCAAAGGGGGATGAGCAGTTCTTC,CASSYSKGDEQFF
-,TRBV5-6,-,TRBJ1-1,TGTGCCAGCAGCTTGGTCTGGGACTACACTGAAGCTTTCTTT,CASSLVWDYTEAFF
TRBD1,TRBV30,-,TRBJ2-7,TGTGCCTGCACTCAGGGGGACTCCTACGAGCAGTACTTC,CACTQGDSYEQYF
-,TRBV6-5,-,TRBJ2-3,TGTGCCAGCAGTTACGCACCGGGTGGCACAGATACGCAGTATTTT,CASSYAPGGTDTQYF
-,TRBV19,-,TRBJ1-1,TGTGCCAGTAGTATGCCGCCACAGGAGATGAACACTGAAGCTTTCTTT,CASSMPPQEMNTEAFF
-,TRBV27,-,TRBJ2-1,TGTGCCAGCAGTTTATACGGGAGTCCCTACAATGAGCAGTTCTTC,CASSLYGSPYNEQFF
-,TRBV14,few,TRBJ1-1,TGTGCCAGCAGCCAAGATAGGACATTCGCTTTCTTT,CASSQDRTFAFF
TRBD1,TRBV9,-,TRBJ2-1,TGTGCCAGCAGCCCCTCGGGGACAGGGGGTAATGAGCAGTTCTTC,CASSPSGTGGNEQFF
TRBD1,TRBV13,-,TRBJ1-2,TGTGCCAGCAGCTTAGAAGGACAGGTGGGGGGCTACACCTTC,CASSLEGQVGGYTF
-,TRBV6-6,once,TRBJ2-1,TGTGCCAGCAGAAGTAGCTCCTACAATGAGCAGTTCTTC,CASRSSSYNEQFF
-,TRBV5-1,-,TRBJ2-5,TGCGCCAGCAGCTTTGAACGGGGGAACCAAGAGACCCAGTACTTC,CASSFERGNQETQYF
TRBD2,TRBV5-1,-,TRBJ2-7,TGCGCCAGCAGCCTGGAGACTAGCGGGAGGGCCAACGAATACGAGCAGTACTTC,CASSLETSGRANEYEQYF
-,TRBV28,once,TRBJ1-1,TGTGCCAGCGGAATTAAGAGGCGGGCTTTCTTT,CASGIKRRAFF
-,TRBV11-2,-,TRBJ2-2,TGTGCCAGCAGCCCACCCCAGGGACACGGGGAGCTGTTTTTT,CASSPPQGHGELFF
TRBD2,TRBV27,-,TRBJ2-7,TGTGCCAGCAGGGGTCGACTAGCGCCCTACGAGCAGTACTTC,CASRGRLAPYEQYF
TRBD2,TRBV13,-,TRBJ2-7,TGTGCCAGCAGCTTAGAAGCGGGAGGAGAAAACGAGCAGTACTTC,CASSLEAGGENEQYF
-,TRBV27,-,TRBJ1-5,TGTGCCAGCGCCTACTCGTCCAAAGCCCTCCAGCATTTT,CASAYSSKALQHF
-,TRBV30,-,TRBJ2-7,TGTGCCTGGAGTTCCCAGAACTACGAGCAGTACTTC,CAWSSQNYEQYF
-,TRBV7-6,once,TRBJ1-4,TGTGCCAGCAGCTTAGCGGGCGGGGAAAAACTGTTTTTT,CASSLAGGEKLFF
TRBD1,TRBV7-9,-,TRBJ2-1,TGTGCCAGCAGCTTAGCACAGACAGGGGTTAGAGGTGAGCAGTTCTTC,CASSLAQTGVRGEQFF
TRBD2,TRBV9,-,TRBJ2-1,TGTGCCAGCAGCGTAGGCGGGAGCGCTATCAATGAGCAGTTCTTC,CASSVGGSAINEQFF